Each of the 11 T cell receptor beta chains below was sequenced from the same sample in a study of T cells after yellow fever vaccination. TCRdb redid the calling of the 5' RACE reads with MiXCR, one entry per CDR3 protein. This table holds over 110,000 distinct CDR3 sequences, roughly 8% found once. The specimen comprised CD4+ T cells sorted from PBMCs, sampled 5 days after the yellow fever booster vaccination. These receptors were collected from a man aged 25 to 40 who received the YFV17D yellow fever vaccine.

This clonotype has at least ten counts. The rearrangement joins TRBV20-1 to TRBJ2-3; TRBD2 might be the D (5 bases). With 4 bases removed from V and 8 bases from J, the gap between germline ends came to 10 bases. CDR3 length: 11 residues. From germline, CDR1 is DFQATT and CDR2 SNEGSKA (reference sequence). The CDR3 DNA reads TGCAGTGCTATCCTCGGAGGTACGCAGTATTTT. Translated, it gives CSAILGGTQYF.

Many counts were recorded for this clonotype. This chain joins TRBV7-9 and TRBJ2-6, with 9 positions matching TRBD1. This CDR3 has 19 amino acids. The junction had 13 bases not matched to a gene; V was cut back by 6 bases and J by 1 base. The germline CDR1 and CDR2 sequences are SEHNR and FQNEAQ (reference sequence). The CDR3 nucleotides read TGTGCCAGCAGTCCAGGCCGGGACAGGGCCTATTCTGGGGCCAACGTCCTGACTTTC. Residues: CASSPGRDRAYSGANVLTF. The whole variable domain, filled in from reference TRBV7-9 and TRBJ2-6, reads DTGVSQNPRHKITKRGQNVTFRCDPISEHNRLYWYRQTLGQGPEFLTYFQNEAQLEKSRLLSDRFSAERPKGSFSTLEIQRTEQGDSAMYLCASSPGRDRAYSGANVLTFGAGSRLTVL.

This clonotype was seen ten or more times. The chain combines TRBV5-1 with TRBJ2-1; D perhaps matches TRBD1 (8 bases). Trimming removed 0 bases from V and 7 bases from J, with 20 bases in between. The CDR3 runs 17 residues. Germline V gives CDR1 SGHRS, CDR2 YFSETQ. DNA of the CDR3: TGCGCCAGCAGCTTGGCCAGCTCCGGACAGGGAGGGAATGAGCAGTTCTTC. Translation: CASSLASSGQGGNEQFF.

This clonotype was seen many times. The chain links TRBV7-8 to TRBJ2-2, with D possibly being TRBD1 or TRBD2 (5 bases each). The V end was cut by 3 bases, the J end by 6 bases, with 14 bases between. The CDR3 covers 15 residues. Germline V CDR1 and CDR2: SGHVS, FQNEAQ. CDR3 in amino acids: CASSFRDGQSGELFF. The DNA of the CDR3 is TGTGCCAGCAGCTTCCGGGACGGGCAGTCCGGGGAGCTGTTTTTT.

This clonotype was seen repeatedly, ten times or more. V and J are TRBV6-2 or TRBV6-3 and TRBJ2-7; 9 bases align to TRBD1. The V gene end was trimmed by 6 bases and the J gene end by 7 bases; junction bases not matched to a gene: 4. This CDR3 has 12 amino acids. Germline lookup yields CDR1 MNHEY and CDR2 SVGEGT. The CDR3 loop is CASRDRGDEQYF. Written as DNA, the CDR3 is TGTGCCAGCAGGGACAGGGGAGATGAGCAGTACTTC.

The rearrangement joins TRBV7-9 to TRBJ2-3; a weak D match, TRBD1 (5 bases). This CDR3 spans 13 amino acids. The ends were cut back, 7 bases at V and 0 bases at J, with 8 bases in the middle. The germline CDR1 and CDR2 sequences are SEHNR and FQNEAQ (reference sequence). CDR3: CASNRQSTDTQYF. DNA for the CDR3: TGTGCCAGCAACCGACAGAGCACAGATACGCAGTATTTT.

To note about this clonotype: Being one base from a much bigger clone, this may be a read error. The chain employs TRBV3-1 and TRBJ2-5, with unresolved D. CDR1 and CDR2 from the germline V gene are LGHDT and YNNKEL (reference sequence). The CDR3 covers 16 residues. Trimming took off 3 bases at V and 2 bases at J, with 16 bases between the two ends. The DNA for the CDR3 is TGTGCCAGCAGCCAGGCCCCGGTCGTGTCTCAAGAGACCCAGTACTTC. This codes for CASSQAPVVSQETQYF.

Many counts were recorded for this clonotype. This sequence joins TRBV20-1 and TRBJ1-5; D uncertain. The CDR3 has 15 amino acids. The ends were cut back, 2 bases at V and 4 bases at J, with 15 bases in the middle. Germline lookup yields CDR1 DFQATT and CDR2 SNEGSKA (reference sequence). The CDR3 DNA follows: TGCAGTGCTAGACTCCCGGAAGACGCGAATCAGCCCCAGCATTTT. It specifies CSARLPEDANQPQHF.

To note about this clonotype: A much larger clone sits a single nucleotide away, making a read error possible. V is TRBV18 and J is TRBJ2-7; the D is unclear. Germline V lookup: CDR1 KGHSH, CDR2 LQKENI. The V end lost 6 bases, the J end lost 5 bases, and 20 bases lay between the germline ends. The CDR3 is 15 amino acids. In nucleotides, the CDR3 is TGTGCCAGCTCCCCCCGAGTTGGGCGTCCCCACGAGCAGTACTTC. Residues: CASSPRVGRPHEQYF. Supplemented by reference TRBV18 and TRBJ2-7, the full variable domain reads NAGVMQNPRHLVRRRGQEARLRCSPMKGHSHVYWYRQLPEEGLKFMVYLQKENIIDESGMPKERFSAEFPKEGPSILRIQQVVRGDSAAYFCASSPRVGRPHEQYFGPGTRLTVT.

This clonotype was seen many times. The chain uses TRBV12-3 or TRBV12-4 and TRBJ2-2; 10 bases map to TRBD2. The CDR3 spans 16 residues. Trimming took 4 bases from V and 6 from J; bases not matched to a gene: 8. CDR3 DNA sequence: TGTGCCAGCAGTTCCCCTAGCGGGAGATGGGCCGGGGAGCTGTTTTTT. Its translation is CASSSPSGRWAGELFF.

The table lists this clonotype with many counts. This chain links TRBV20-1 with TRBJ2-5; D is possibly TRBD1 (6 bases). The CDR3 spans 13 residues. Trimming removed 2 bases at V and 5 bases at J, with 12 bases between. CDR1 is DFQATT and CDR2 is SNEGSKA in the germline V gene (reference sequence). The CDR3 region is CSARSTGLETQYF. CDR3 nucleotides: TGCAGTGCTAGATCAACAGGGTTGGAGACCCAGTACTTC.